This TCR beta chain was documented in a study of control samples from healthy donors and cancer patients. The germline V gene encodes CDR1 MGHDK and CDR2 SYGVNS. There are 15 residues in the CDR3. V was pared by 2 bases and J by 8 bases, with 9 bases of the junction left unmatched. The repertoire was sequenced with immunoSEQ multiplex PCR; TCRdb's copy has only in-frame clones and lacks some. The sample gives about 120,000 clones, more than 70% of which show up once; almost 40% is in the top ten. V and J are TRBV25-1 and TRBJ1-2; 9 bases align to TRBD1. This clonotype was obtained from a man aged 50 or older in good health. The sequencing sample was made of blood. The CDR3 sequence: CASSEDFGTGRGYTF. CDR3 bases: TGTGCCAGCAGTGAAGACTTTGGGACAGGGAGGGGCTACACCTTC.